The clone carrying this T cell receptor (beta chain) was seen a handful of times. The antigen is unknown. The PCR contained 60 Vbeta and 13 Jbeta primers. This table comes from immunoSEQ multiplex PCR, and its TCRdb copy is limited to in-frame clones, with some not included. The sample includes over 200,000 clones, around 73% seen only once; the top ten take less than 4.5%. This sample was included in a study of cytomegalovirus exposure and HLA in healthy donors. In germline, CDR1 is SGHTA, CDR2 FQGTGA. This CDR3 region has 15 residues. The V gene lost 1 base and the J gene lost 0 bases, with 8 bases spanning the gap. Study-wide results and caveats: Later analysis associated a missense DCLRE1C variant with TCR beta V- and J-gene trimming.

The chain links TRBV7-3 to TRBJ2-3, with D perhaps matching TRBD2 (5 bases). Sequencing input: PBMCs. The TCR comes from a male donor in good health and CMV-seronegative. The CDR3 region is CASSLRRVSTDTQYF. CDR3 coding DNA: TGTGCCAGCAGCTTAAGGCGGGTTAGCACAGATACGCAGTATTTT. The full variable domain, completed using reference TRBV7-3 and TRBJ2-3, is GAGVSQTPSNKVTEKGKYVELRCDPISGHTALYWYRQSLGQGPEFLIYFQGTGAADDSGLPNDRFFAVRPEGSVSTLKIQRTERGDSAVYLCASSLRRVSTDTQYFGPGTRLTVL.